Sequencing of this T cell receptor (beta chain) was carried out in a study of control samples from healthy donors and cancer patients. Profiled with immunoSEQ multiplex PCR; TCRdb holds only in-frame clones, not every one. The data show tens of thousands of clones, approximately 90% seen once. This CDR3 region has 15 residues. Trimming cost V 3 bases and J 3 bases, with 12 bases left between them. In germline, CDR1 is KGHSH, CDR2 LQKENI. This rearrangement joins TRBV18 to TRBJ1-5; D possibly corresponds to TRBD1 (5 bases). The TCR comes from a man over 45 in good health. The source material was blood. The CDR3 loop reads CASSPRAGDNQPQHF. CDR3 DNA sequence: TGTGCCAGCTCACCCAGGGCCGGGGACAATCAGCCCCAGCATTTT.